A single sample is the source of the 21 T cell receptor beta chains below, sequenced in a study of cytomegalovirus exposure and HLA in healthy donors. The PCR contained 60 Vbeta and 13 Jbeta primers. Generated by immunoSEQ multiplex PCR, the TCRdb table keeps only in-frame clones and is missing some. Of about 120,000 clones listed, under 12% were seen once; the top ten hold around 5%. The sequenced sample was PBMCs. The receptors stem from a woman between 18 and 29 years old in good health and CMV-seropositive.

This clone has a handful of counts. V gene TRBV7-3 combines with J gene TRBJ2-2; D gene unclear. The CDR3 spans 14 residues. V was pared by 0 bases and J by 2 bases, with 4 bases between. From germline, CDR1 is SGHTA and CDR2 FQGTGA. The CDR3, as DNA: TGTGCCAGCAGCTTAACCAGAAACACCGGGGAGCTGTTTTTT. This encodes CASSLTRNTGELFF.

The chain has TRBV19 and TRBJ2-3; 12 bases match TRBD2. V lost 4 bases to trimming and J lost 3 bases; unmatched junction nucleotides: 8. This CDR3 comprises 17 residues. CDR1 LNHDA and CDR2 SQIVND come from the germline V gene (reference sequence). This chain's CDR3 is CASSTQTSGSVTDTQYF. The CDR3 DNA is TGTGCCAGTAGTACTCAGACTAGCGGGAGTGTGACAGATACGCAGTATTTT.

The table lists this clone with a few counts. This sequence joins TRBV2 and TRBJ2-7; D perhaps matches TRBD1 (5 bases). Germline V lookup: CDR1 SNHLY, CDR2 FYNNEI. The CDR3 consists of 14 residues. V lost 2 bases to trimming and J lost 2 bases, with 10 bases between them. The CDR3 DNA reads as TGTGCCAGCAGTGAACAGGGAAAGCCCTACGAGCAGTACTTC. Translation: CASSEQGKPYEQYF.

This clone showed up just a few times. Other nucleotide sequences from this sample produce the same CDR3. The V call is TRBV7-9, the J call TRBJ1-1, with D possibly being TRBD1 (6 bases). The CDR3 is 13 amino acids. The V end lost 2 bases, the J end lost 4 bases, and 8 bases lay between the germline ends. Germline-derived CDR1 and CDR2 are SEHNR and FQNEAQ (reference sequence). The CDR3 DNA reads TGTGCCAGCAGCTTACCAGGGGTCACTGAAGCTTTCTTT. The encoded protein is CASSLPGVTEAFF. Full variable domain (rest looked up from reference TRBV7-9 and TRBJ1-1): DTGVSQNPRHKITKRGQNVTFRCDPISEHNRLYWYRQTLGQGPEFLTYFQNEAQLEKSRLLSDRFSAERPKGSFSTLEIQRTEQGDSAMYLCASSLPGVTEAFFGQGTRLTVV.

This clone was seen more than once but under ten times. The genes are TRBV6-4 and TRBJ1-1; TRBD1 matches 7 bases. CDR1 and CDR2 from the germline V gene are MRHNA and SNTAGT. Trimming cost V 0 bases and J 6 bases; bases outside gene matches: 7. The CDR3 runs 15 residues. The CDR3 nucleotides are TGTGCCAGCAGTGACTCCACAGGGGAGGTATCTGAAGCTTTCTTT. Its protein product is CASSDSTGEVSEAFF.

The J gene is TRBJ2-3, the V gene TRBV5-1; 11 nucleotides line up with TRBD2. The CDR3 covers 17 residues. V shed 0 bases and J 3 bases; nucleotides not matched to a gene: 6. Germline CDR1 and CDR2: SGHRS and YFSETQ. The CDR3: CASSLDPLAGGTDTQYF. The CDR3, as DNA: TGCGCCAGCAGCTTGGACCCGCTAGCGGGAGGTACAGATACGCAGTATTTT.

The chain is built from TRBV11-2 and TRBJ1-5; 7 bases map to TRBD1. Looked up from germline, CDR1 is SGHAT and CDR2 is FQNNGV. The trim removed 5 bases at V and 0 bases at J, leaving 4 bases unmatched. This CDR3 comprises 15 residues. The CDR3 DNA reads TGTGCCAGCAGCAATCAGGGGGTTAGCAATCAGCCCCAGCATTTT. Translated, it gives CASSNQGVSNQPQHF.

The chain links TRBV28 to TRBJ1-2; D uncertain. Germline-derived CDR1 and CDR2 are MDHEN and SYDVKM. The germline V and J ends were trimmed by 3 bases and 6 bases, with 17 bases remaining between them. The CDR3 contains 15 residues. The CDR3 DNA follows: TGTGCCAGCAGTTTCGGTAGGCCGGGAAGAGATGGCTACACCTTC. This codes for CASSFGRPGRDGYTF.

This clone was counted between two and nine times. The chain carries TRBV7-3 and TRBJ2-1; D unclear. Germline CDR1 and CDR2: SGHTA and FQGTGA. V was clipped by 3 bases and J by 0 bases, with 12 bases between them. The CDR3 contains 16 residues. Written as DNA, the CDR3 is TGTGCCAGCAGCTTCTATACCGTTTCCTCCTACAATGAGCAGTTCTTC. Amino acid sequence: CASSFYTVSSYNEQFF.

This clone appeared a few times. The V call is TRBV9, the J call TRBJ1-4; possibly TRBD1 for D (5 bases). The CDR3 consists of 16 residues. V gave up 0 bases and J gave up 3 bases, with 12 bases separating them. Germline V gene sequence: CDR1 SGDLS, CDR2 YYNGEE. In nucleotides, the CDR3 is TGTGCCAGCAGCGTAGACCAGGGCGGATCTAATGAAAAACTGTTTTTT. Residues: CASSVDQGGSNEKLFF.

This clone has a handful of counts. The chain recombines TRBV30 with TRBJ2-4; D gene ambiguous. V shed 0 bases and J shed 8 bases, with 14 bases lying between them. Germline V lookup: CDR1 GTSNPN, CDR2 SVGIG (reference sequence). This CDR3 contains 14 residues. The CDR3 sequence is CAWSVRPRLDIQYF. CDR3 DNA: TGTGCCTGGAGTGTAAGACCTAGGCTAGACATTCAGTACTTC. Complete variable domain (other parts from reference TRBV30 and TRBJ2-4): SQTIHQWPATLVQPVGSPLSLECTVEGTSNPNLYWYRQAAGRGLQLLFYSVGIGQISSEVPQNLSASRPQDRQFILSSKKLLLSDSGFYLCAWSVRPRLDIQYFGAGTRLSVL.

This rearrangement joins TRBV14 to TRBJ2-2; possible D gene TRBD2, 5 bases. The CDR3 runs 14 residues. Germline V gene sequence: CDR1 SGHDN, CDR2 FVKESK. Trimming pared 4 bases from V and 4 bases from J, leaving 10 bases between. The CDR3 DNA follows: TGTGCCAGCAGCCCAGCGGAGATCACCGGGGAGCTGTTTTTT. Translation: CASSPAEITGELFF.

This clone was counted only a few times. An end of the junction differs from the germline gene, which may be a read error. The chain recombines TRBV29-1 with TRBJ2-1; 10 positions agree with TRBD2. This CDR3 comprises 15 residues. Germline values: CDR1 SQVTM, CDR2 ANQGSEA. The CDR3 DNA reads TGCAGCGTCGAAGGCGGACTAGCGGTGGACAATGAGCAGTTCTTC. Amino acids: CSVEGGLAVDNEQFF.

V usage is TRBV7-6 and J usage is TRBJ1-2, with 9 bases matching TRBD1. There are 13 residues in the CDR3. CDR1 is SGHVS, CDR2 FNYEAQ, per germline. With V trimmed by 3 bases and J by 7 bases, 3 bases remained unmatched. The DNA of the CDR3 is TGTGCCAGCAGCTTGGACAGGGGAGGTGGCTACACCTTC. Its protein product is CASSLDRGGGYTF.

This clone was counted a few times. The genes are TRBV28 and TRBJ2-6, with a tentative D call TRBD2 (7 bases). The CDR3 consists of 17 residues. CDR1 and CDR2 (germline): MDHEN, SYDVKM. V lost 9 bases to trimming and J lost 4 bases, with 22 bases between them. DNA of the CDR3: TGTGCCAGTTCAATCCGCGCGGGGGCGCAAGGGGCCAACGTCCTGACTTTC. This gives the protein CASSIRAGAQGANVLTF.

This clone showed up just a few times. The chain employs TRBV2 and TRBJ2-3; TRBD1 might be the D (5 bases). Germline V gene sequence: CDR1 SNHLY, CDR2 FYNNEI. CDR3 size: 12 residues. Trimming took off 4 bases at V and 7 bases at J, with 9 bases between the two ends. In DNA form, the CDR3 reads TGTGCCAGCAGTGCCGACAGAAATACGCAGTATTTT. Protein: CASSADRNTQYF.

This chain joins TRBV5-4 and TRBJ2-7; the match to TRBD1 covers 7 bases. The V and J ends lost 1 base and 5 bases, in that order; junction bases with no gene match: 9. This CDR3 spans 15 amino acids. Germline CDR1 reads SGHNT; CDR2 reads YYREEE (reference sequence). In DNA, the CDR3 is TGTGCCAGCAGCTTGCCGACAGGGACGAAGAACGAGCAGTACTTC. This sequence encodes CASSLPTGTKNEQYF.

This clone has more than one count but fewer than ten. This chain uses TRBV7-6 with TRBJ2-2; 8 bases align to TRBD2. V dropped 1 base and J dropped 5; count of bases not matched to a gene: 9. Germline V CDR1 and CDR2: SGHVS, FNYEAQ. The CDR3 is 17 residues long. The CDR3 sequence is CASSLEAAGGGTGELFF. The CDR3, as DNA: TGTGCCAGCAGCTTAGAGGCGGCGGGAGGAGGGACCGGGGAGCTGTTTTTT.

The rearrangement joins TRBV5-1 to TRBJ2-2, with D perhaps TRBD1 (5 bases). The CDR3 totals 16 residues. V shed 2 bases and J shed 5 bases, with 16 bases lying between them. Germline CDR1 SGHRS, CDR2 YFSETQ. This CDR3 reads CASSFRRGKGTGELFF. The CDR3 region has the DNA TGCGCCAGCAGCTTCCGAAGGGGTAAAGGAACCGGGGAGCTGTTTTTT.

The chain's CDR3 is CASLRLEVGETQYF. The CDR3 nucleotides are TGTGCCAGCTTGCGGCTAGAGGTAGGAGAGACCCAGTACTTC. This rearrangement joins TRBV7-9 to TRBJ2-5; D unresolved. The V gene lost 8 bases and the J gene lost 4 bases, with 17 bases spanning the gap. Germline CDR1 and CDR2: SEHNR and FQNEAQ (reference sequence). The CDR3 sequence is 14 residues long.

This clone has a handful of counts. The chain uses TRBV5-1 and TRBJ1-4, with 7 nucleotides matching TRBD1. The germline V gene has CDR1 SGHRS and CDR2 YFSETQ. This CDR3 comprises 16 residues. V lost 4 bases to trimming and J lost 4 bases; unmatched junction nucleotides: 10. The CDR3 protein is CASSRGGTANNEKLFF. The CDR3 DNA sequence: TGCGCCAGCAGCCGTGGCGGGACAGCAAATAATGAAAAACTGTTTTTT. The variable domain in full, with the rest retrieved from reference TRBV5-1 and TRBJ1-4, is KAGVTQTPRYLIKTRGQQVTLSCSPISGHRSVSWYQQTPGQGLQFLFEYFSETQRNKGNFPGRFSGRQFSNSRSEMNVSTLELGDSALYLCASSRGGTANNEKLFFGSGTQLSVL.